This passage covers 15 T cell receptor beta chains from one sample sequenced in a study of regulatory T cells in long-lasting Graves disease. Arm-PCR of CDR3 regions with iRepertoire HTBI primers generated TCR beta libraries. TCRdb itself ran the multiplex PCR reads through MiXCR, one entry per CDR3 protein. The profile shows 310,000 or so distinct CDR3 sequences, around 20% of them singletons. This sample's time point: persistent/refractory GD, antithyroid drugs over 5 years with positive TRAb. The TCR library was prepared using RNA isolated from PBMCs. The material sequenced was peripheral blood mononuclear cells (PBMCs), taken when the disease was refractory, from a patient treated with antithyroid drugs. These TCRs come from a female donor with Graves disease.

This chain connects TRBV6-5 to TRBJ2-3; possible D gene TRBD2, 6 bases. In germline, CDR1 is MNHEY, CDR2 SVGAGI. V dropped 4 bases and J dropped 3 bases, with 8 bases sitting between them. CDR3 length: 13 amino acids. As DNA, the CDR3 is TGTGCCAGCAGTTGGCGGGGAACAGATACGCAGTATTTT. Encoded protein: CASSWRGTDTQYF.

The J gene is TRBJ2-3, the V gene TRBV19; TRBD2 might be the D (6 bases). The germline V gene has CDR1 LNHDA and CDR2 SQIVND (reference sequence). V gave up 6 bases and J gave up 3 bases, with 7 bases separating them. This CDR3 has 12 residues. The CDR3 region is CASRGRTDTQYF. The CDR3 DNA sequence: TGTGCCAGTAGGGGGAGGACAGATACGCAGTATTTT.

As to this clonotype: A far more abundant clone sits one base away, making this likely a read error. This CDR3 is CAGRDRVGYTF. The CDR3 nucleotides are TGTGCCGGCAGGGACAGGGTCGGCTACACCTTC. V gene TRBV7-9 combines with J gene TRBJ1-2; TRBD1 agrees at 9 bases. The CDR3 extends over 11 amino acids. CDR1 SEHNR and CDR2 FQNEAQ come from the germline V gene (reference sequence).

This clonotype was seen only a few times. The chain couples TRBV9 to TRBJ1-2, with D uncertain. CDR1 is SGDLS, CDR2 YYNGEE, per germline. V lost 4 bases and J lost 3, with 22 bases in between. The CDR3 sequence is 17 residues long. The CDR3 loop reads CASSSPKGWLVDYGYTF. As DNA, the CDR3 is TGTGCCAGCAGCTCCCCAAAAGGATGGTTAGTGGACTATGGCTACACCTTC.

The rearrangement joins TRBV4-1 to TRBJ2-4; D might be TRBD2 (7 bases). The CDR3 is made up of 16 amino acids. With 4 bases removed from V and 0 bases from J, the gap between germline ends came to 13 bases. Per germline, CDR1 MGHRA and CDR2 YSYEKL. CDR3 nucleotide sequence: TGCGCCAGCAGCCTATCGGGGGGCTTAGCCAAAAACATTCAGTACTTC. It translates to CASSLSGGLAKNIQYF.

Of note for this clonotype: It may be a read error: a sequence one base away is much more abundant. V usage is TRBV28 and J usage is TRBJ2-7; 7 bases align to TRBD2. CDR3 length equals 16 residues. CDR1 is MDHEN and CDR2 is SYDVKM in the germline V gene. After removal of 2 bases from V and 6 bases from J, the junction contained 13 bases not matched to a gene. The CDR3 is CASSLGGPAGSSEQYF. The CDR3 nucleotides are TGTGCCAGCAGTTTAGGCGGACCAGCGGGATCGAGCGAGCAGTACTTC.

This clonotype was counted between two and nine times. For the CDR3, the DNA is TGTGCCAGCTCCTCGCGGGACATGGGACCGAACACTGAAGCTTTCTTT. Its translation is CASSSRDMGPNTEAFF. The chain has TRBV18 and TRBJ1-1; D is possibly TRBD1 (6 bases). The CDR3 totals 16 residues. CDR1 is KGHSH and CDR2 is LQKENI in the germline V gene. V was trimmed by 6 bases and J by 1 base, leaving 18 bases between them.

The V and J genes are TRBV12-3 or TRBV12-4 and TRBJ2-1, with TRBD2 matching over 9 bases. J was trimmed by 8 bases and V by 10 bases; bases with no gene match: 18. CDR3 length: 16 amino acids. The CDR3, as DNA: TGTGCCAACCCACTTGGGCGGGGGGGAACCGTCGATGAGCAGTTCTTC. Translated: CANPLGRGGTVDEQFF.

The chain links TRBV11-2 to TRBJ2-7, with TRBD1 identical over 9 bases. The CDR3 runs to 18 residues. Trimming removed 5 bases from V and 0 bases from J; junction bases left unmatched: 14. Germline lookup yields CDR1 SGHAT and CDR2 FQNNGV. DNA of the CDR3: TGTGCCAGCAGCACCCGACAGGGGGGAGGCCTAAGCTCCTACGAGCAGTACTTC. The encoded protein is CASSTRQGGGLSSYEQYF.

The chain uses TRBV12-3 or TRBV12-4 and TRBJ1-5; the D gene is possibly TRBD1 (5 bases). This CDR3 is built from 17 residues. Between the trimmed V and J ends, which lost 8 bases and 5 bases, there was a span of 25 bases. In DNA, the CDR3 is TGTGCCAGCTCAAGCTTCCGAGGGGCAGGGACCCATCAGCCCCAGCATTTT. This codes for CASSSFRGAGTHQPQHF.

The V and J genes are TRBV11-2 and TRBJ2-4; possibly TRBD2 for D (5 bases). V was pared by 2 bases and J by 2 bases, with 16 bases between. The germline CDR1 and CDR2 sequences are SGHAT and FQNNGV. The CDR3 contains 17 residues. DNA of the CDR3: TGTGCCAGCAGCTTATTACGGGAAACTGGAACCAAAAACATTCAGTACTTC. Translating gives CASSLLRETGTKNIQYF. Full variable domain (remainder filled in from reference TRBV11-2 and TRBJ2-4): EAGVAQSPRYKIIEKRQSVAFWCNPISGHATLYWYQQILGQGPKLLIQFQNNGVVDDSQLPKDRFSAERLKGVDSTLKIQPAKLEDSAVYLCASSLLRETGTKNIQYFGAGTRLSVL.

V and J are TRBV20-1 and TRBJ2-7, with a tentative D call TRBD2 (6 bases). Germline values: CDR1 DFQATT, CDR2 SNEGSKA (reference sequence). Trimming took 7 bases from V and 6 from J, leaving 19 bases between them. The CDR3 totals 13 residues. CDR3 bases: TGCAGTGTTCGCAGGGAGGCGAACTGCGAGCAGTACTTC. Encoded protein: CSVRREANCEQYF.

There are a few counts of this clonotype. The rearrangement links TRBV7-3 to TRBJ1-5; a weak D match, TRBD1 (6 bases). This CDR3 has 17 residues. Trimming removed 4 bases at V and 7 bases at J, with 23 bases between. CDR1 is SGHTA and CDR2 is FQGTGA in the germline V gene. The CDR3 DNA reads as TGTGCCAGCAGCTACCCCAGGGGCGCCCGCAAGGAGCAGCCCCAGCATTTT. Amino acid sequence: CASSYPRGARKEQPQHF.

This clonotype was seen a few times. The chain is built from TRBV4-1 and TRBJ1-5; TRBD1 matches at 8 bases. With V trimmed by 2 bases and J by 6 bases, 18 bases remained unmatched. CDR3 length: 19 amino acids. In germline, CDR1 is MGHRA, CDR2 YSYEKL. The CDR3 nucleotides read TGCGCCAGCAGCCAAACTTTCACGCCCGGGACAGGAGGGGGTCAGCCCCAGCATTTT. This codes for CASSQTFTPGTGGGQPQHF.

There are a few counts of this clonotype. This chain joins TRBV19 and TRBJ2-1, with D perhaps TRBD2 (5 bases). Deletions cut 4 bases from V and 7 bases from J, with 17 bases between. Germline V lookup: CDR1 LNHDA, CDR2 SQIVND (reference sequence). The CDR3 extends over 15 amino acids. The CDR3 coding sequence is TGTGCCAGTAGTAAGTACCGGGGTATCAGGAATGAGCAGTTCTTC. It is translated as CASSKYRGIRNEQFF.